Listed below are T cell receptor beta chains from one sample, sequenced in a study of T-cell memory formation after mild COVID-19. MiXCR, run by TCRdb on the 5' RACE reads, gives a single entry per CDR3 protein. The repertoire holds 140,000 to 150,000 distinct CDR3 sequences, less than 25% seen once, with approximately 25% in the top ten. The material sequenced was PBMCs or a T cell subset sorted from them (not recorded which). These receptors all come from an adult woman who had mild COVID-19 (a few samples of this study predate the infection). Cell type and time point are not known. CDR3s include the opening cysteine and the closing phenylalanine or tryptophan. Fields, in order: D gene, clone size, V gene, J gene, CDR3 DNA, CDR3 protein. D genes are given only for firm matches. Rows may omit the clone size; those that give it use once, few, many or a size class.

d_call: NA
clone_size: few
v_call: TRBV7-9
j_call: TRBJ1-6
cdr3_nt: TGTGCCAGCAGGAACCCGTATTCACCCCTCCACTTT
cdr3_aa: CASRNPYSPLHF

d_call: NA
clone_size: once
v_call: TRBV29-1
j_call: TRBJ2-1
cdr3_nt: TGCAGCGTTGATCTTCTGGGGCAGTACAATGAGCAGTTCTTC
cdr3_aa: CSVDLLGQYNEQFF

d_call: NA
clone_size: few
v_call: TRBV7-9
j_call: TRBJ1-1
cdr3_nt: TGTGCCAGCACCGCCCAGGCCAACACTGAAGCTTTCTTT
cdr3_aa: CASTAQANTEAFF

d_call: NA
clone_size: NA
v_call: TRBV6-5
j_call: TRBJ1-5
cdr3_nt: TGTGCCAGCAGTTACCGTAGCCCAGGACGCAATCAGCCCCAGCATTTT
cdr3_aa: CASSYRSPGRNQPQHF

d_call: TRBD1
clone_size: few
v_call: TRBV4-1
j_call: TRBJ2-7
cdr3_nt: TGCGCCAGCAGCCTAGTGACAGGGGGGGGCTACGAGCAGTACTTC
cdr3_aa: CASSLVTGGGYEQYF

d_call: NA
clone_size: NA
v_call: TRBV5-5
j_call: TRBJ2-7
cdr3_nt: TGTGCCAGCAGCTTGGCTGGATTTGTCTCCTACGAGCAGTACTTC
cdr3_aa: CASSLAGFVSYEQYF

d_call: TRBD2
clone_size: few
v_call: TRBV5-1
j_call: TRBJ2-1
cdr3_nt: TGCGCCAGCAGCATCGGGACTAGCTACAATGAGCAGTTCTTC
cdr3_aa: CASSIGTSYNEQFF

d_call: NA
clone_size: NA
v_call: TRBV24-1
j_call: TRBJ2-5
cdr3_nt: TGTGCCACCAGTGATGCCCAAGAGACCCAGTACTTC
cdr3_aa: CATSDAQETQYF

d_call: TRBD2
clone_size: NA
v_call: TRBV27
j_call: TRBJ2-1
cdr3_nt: TGTGCCAGCAGTTTATCCGCGGGAGAGTTCAATGAGCAGTTCTTC
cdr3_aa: CASSLSAGEFNEQFF

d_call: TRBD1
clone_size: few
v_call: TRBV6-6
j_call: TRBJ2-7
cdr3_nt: TGTGCCAGCAGTTACTCGGGACAGTCCTACGAGCAGTACTTC
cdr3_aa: CASSYSGQSYEQYF

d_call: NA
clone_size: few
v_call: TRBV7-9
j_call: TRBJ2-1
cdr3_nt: TGTGCCAGCAGCGCAAAAACAGGGATGGGCCCAAATGAGCAGTTCTTC
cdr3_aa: CASSAKTGMGPNEQFF

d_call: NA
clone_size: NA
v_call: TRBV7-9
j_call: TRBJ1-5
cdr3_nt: TGTGCCAGCAGCTCCGGGACGGACAATCAGCCCCAGCATTTT
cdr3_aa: CASSSGTDNQPQHF

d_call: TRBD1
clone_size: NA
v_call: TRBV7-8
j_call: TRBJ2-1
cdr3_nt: TGTGCCAGCAGCGACCCAGGACAGGGGGCCTATGAGCAGTTCTTC
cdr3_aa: CASSDPGQGAYEQFF

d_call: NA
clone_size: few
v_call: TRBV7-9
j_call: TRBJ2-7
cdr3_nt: TGTGCCAGCAGCTCAGAAGACGGAGGGAACTCCTACGAGCAGTACTTC
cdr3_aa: CASSSEDGGNSYEQYF

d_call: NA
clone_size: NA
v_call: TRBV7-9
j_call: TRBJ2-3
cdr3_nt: TGTGCCAGCAGCAACCCCACAGATACGCAGTATTTT
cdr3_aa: CASSNPTDTQYF

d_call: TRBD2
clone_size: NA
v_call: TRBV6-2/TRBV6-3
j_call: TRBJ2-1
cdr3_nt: TGTGCCAGCAGTTACTCGAACATACTAGCGGGAGTCTTCGATGAGCAGTTCTTC
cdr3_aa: CASSYSNILAGVFDEQFF

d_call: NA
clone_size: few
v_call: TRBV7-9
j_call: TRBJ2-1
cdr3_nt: TGTGCCAGCAGCTTAGACCCGTACAATGAGCAGTTCTTC
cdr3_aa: CASSLDPYNEQFF

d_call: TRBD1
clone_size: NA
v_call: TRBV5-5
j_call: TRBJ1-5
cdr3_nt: TGTGCCAGCAGCCGGACAGGGGAGCCCAATCAGCCCCAGCATTTT
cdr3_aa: CASSRTGEPNQPQHF

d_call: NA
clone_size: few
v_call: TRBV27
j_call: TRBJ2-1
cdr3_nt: TGTGCCAGCAGTTCTCACCTATCGACAGGTAGCTCCTACAATGAGCAGTTCTTC
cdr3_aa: CASSSHLSTGSSYNEQFF

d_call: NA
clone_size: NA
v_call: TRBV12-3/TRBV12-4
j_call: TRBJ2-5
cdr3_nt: TGTGCCAGCAGTTTCTCCACCGCCCAAGAGACCCAGTACTTC
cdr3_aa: CASSFSTAQETQYF

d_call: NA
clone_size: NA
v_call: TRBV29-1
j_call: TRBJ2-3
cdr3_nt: TGCAGCGCGGACAGTGGAAGCGCAGATACGCAGTATTTT
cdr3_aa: CSADSGSADTQYF

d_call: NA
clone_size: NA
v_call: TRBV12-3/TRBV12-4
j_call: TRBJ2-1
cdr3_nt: TGTGCCACCTCCAAGCAGTTCTTC
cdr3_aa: CATSKQFF

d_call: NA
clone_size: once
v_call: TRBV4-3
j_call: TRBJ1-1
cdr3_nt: TGCGCCAGCAGCCCCTATGGGAGTGTCACTGAAGCTTTCTTT
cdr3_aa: CASSPYGSVTEAFF

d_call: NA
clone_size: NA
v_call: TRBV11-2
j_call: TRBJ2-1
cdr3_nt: TGTGCCAGCAGCTTAGTTGTAGGAAGTTTTGGGGCCTACAATGAGCAGTTCTTC
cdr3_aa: CASSLVVGSFGAYNEQFF

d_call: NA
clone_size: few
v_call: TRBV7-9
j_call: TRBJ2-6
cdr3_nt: TGTGCCACCTTGGACGGCTCCTGGGCCAACGTCCTGACTTTC
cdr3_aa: CATLDGSWANVLTF

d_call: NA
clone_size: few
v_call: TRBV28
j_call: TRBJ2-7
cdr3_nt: TGTGCCAGCAGTTTACAGGGTAGCTACCTATACGAGCAGTACTTC
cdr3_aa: CASSLQGSYLYEQYF

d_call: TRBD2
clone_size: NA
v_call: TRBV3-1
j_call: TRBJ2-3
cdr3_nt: TGTGCCAGCAGCCAAGATATAGCGGGAGTTTTGGCGGATAGGACAGATACGCAGTATTTT
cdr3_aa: CASSQDIAGVLADRTDTQYF

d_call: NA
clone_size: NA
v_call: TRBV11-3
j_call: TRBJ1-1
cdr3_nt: TGTGCCAGCAGCTTAGATACCAGAGGAGCTTTCTTT
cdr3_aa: CASSLDTRGAFF

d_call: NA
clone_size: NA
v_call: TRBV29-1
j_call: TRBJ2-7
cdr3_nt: TGCAGCGTTGTCGTAGGGGGGTACGAGCAGTACTTC
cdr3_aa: CSVVVGGYEQYF

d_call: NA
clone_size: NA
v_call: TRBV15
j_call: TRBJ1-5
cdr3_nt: TGTGCCACCAGCAGAGATAACGCGGATCAGCCCCAGCATTTT
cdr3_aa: CATSRDNADQPQHF

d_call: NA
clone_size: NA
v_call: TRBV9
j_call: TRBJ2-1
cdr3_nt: TGTGCCAGCAGCGTAGGAAGGACTATCCACAATGAGCAGTTCTTC
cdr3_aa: CASSVGRTIHNEQFF

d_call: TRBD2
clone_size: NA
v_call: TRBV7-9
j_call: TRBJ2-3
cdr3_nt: TGTTCGGGGGCTAGCGGGAGTCGAGATACGCAGTATTTT
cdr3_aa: CSGASGSRDTQYF

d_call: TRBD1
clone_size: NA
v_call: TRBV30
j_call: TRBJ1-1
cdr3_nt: TGTGCCTCCTCCACCGGCACAGGGGACACTGAAGCTTTCTTT
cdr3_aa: CASSTGTGDTEAFF

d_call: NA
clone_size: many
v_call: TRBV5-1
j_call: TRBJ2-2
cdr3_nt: TGCGCCAGCAGCTTGGACGGTGACACCGGGGAGCTGTTTTTT
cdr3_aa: CASSLDGDTGELFF

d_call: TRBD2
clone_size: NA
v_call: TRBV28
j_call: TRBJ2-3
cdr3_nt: TGTGCCAGCAGTGTGGCCGTAGCGGGAGGGAACACAGATACGCAGTATTTT
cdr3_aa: CASSVAVAGGNTDTQYF

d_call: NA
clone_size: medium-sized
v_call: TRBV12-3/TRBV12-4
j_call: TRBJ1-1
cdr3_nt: TGTGCCAGCAGTTCTACAGGGTGGGGCACTGAAGCTTTCTTT
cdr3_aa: CASSSTGWGTEAFF

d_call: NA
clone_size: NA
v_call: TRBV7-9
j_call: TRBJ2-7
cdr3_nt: TGTGCCAGCAGCTTAGCCGGACAGAACGAGCAGTACTTC
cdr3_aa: CASSLAGQNEQYF

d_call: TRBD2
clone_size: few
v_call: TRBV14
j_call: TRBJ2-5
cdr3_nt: TGTGCCAGCAGCCAAAGGGGGACTAGCGGGGCCCAACAAGAGACCCAGTACTTC
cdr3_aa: CASSQRGTSGAQQETQYF

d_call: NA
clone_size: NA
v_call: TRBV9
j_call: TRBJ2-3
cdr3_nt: TGTGCCAGCAGCCCTTGGGGGAGCGAAGATACGCAGTATTTT
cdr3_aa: CASSPWGSEDTQYF

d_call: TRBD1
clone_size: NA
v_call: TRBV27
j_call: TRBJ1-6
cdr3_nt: TGTGCCAGCGGGGACGGACAGGGGTCGAATTCACCCCTCCACTTT
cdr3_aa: CASGDGQGSNSPLHF

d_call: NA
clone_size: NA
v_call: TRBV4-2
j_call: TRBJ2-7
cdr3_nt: TGTGCCAGCAGCCCCCGGACTTCCTCCTACGAGCAGTACTTC
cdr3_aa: CASSPRTSSYEQYF

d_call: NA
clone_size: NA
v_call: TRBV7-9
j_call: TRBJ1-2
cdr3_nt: TGTGCCAGCAGCTTCTCGGGCAGCGAACATAACTATGGCTACACCTTC
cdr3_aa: CASSFSGSEHNYGYTF

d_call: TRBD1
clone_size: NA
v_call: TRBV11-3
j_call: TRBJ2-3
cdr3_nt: TGTGCCACCCGGACAGGCTCCACAGATACGCAGTATTTT
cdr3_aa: CATRTGSTDTQYF

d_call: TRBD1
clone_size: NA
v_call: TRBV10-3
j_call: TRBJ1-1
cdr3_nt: TGTGCCATCCTCGGACAGGGGAACACTGAAGCTTTCTTT
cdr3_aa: CAILGQGNTEAFF

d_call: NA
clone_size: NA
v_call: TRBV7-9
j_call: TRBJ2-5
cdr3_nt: TGTGCCAGCAGCTTAGAGGCAGTGCAAGAGACCCAGTACTTC
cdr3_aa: CASSLEAVQETQYF

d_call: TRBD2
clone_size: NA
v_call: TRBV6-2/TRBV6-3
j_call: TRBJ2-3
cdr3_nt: TGTGCCAGCAGCCAGACTAGCGGGAGTCTTGATACAGATACGCAGTATTTT
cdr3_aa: CASSQTSGSLDTDTQYF

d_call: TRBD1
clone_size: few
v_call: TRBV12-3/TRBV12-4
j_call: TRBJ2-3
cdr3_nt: TGTGCCAGCAGTTTCGGACAGGGGTGGACAGATACGCAGTATTTT
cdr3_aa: CASSFGQGWTDTQYF

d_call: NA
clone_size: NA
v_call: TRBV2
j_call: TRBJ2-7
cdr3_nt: TGTGCCAGCAGTGACCCCGGGCCCGACGGATCCTACGAGCAGTACTTC
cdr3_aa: CASSDPGPDGSYEQYF

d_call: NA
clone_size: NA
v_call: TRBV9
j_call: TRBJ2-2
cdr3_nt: TGTGCCAGCAGCGTAGTAGCAGGGGCGAACACCGGGGAGCTGTTTTTT
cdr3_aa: CASSVVAGANTGELFF

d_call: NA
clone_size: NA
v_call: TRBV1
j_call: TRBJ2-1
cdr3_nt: TGCACCAGCAGCCAAGATCATCCGGGGAGCTCCTACAATGAGCAGTTCTTC
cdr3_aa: CTSSQDHPGSSYNEQFF